The sequence of this T cell receptor (beta chain) was determined in a study of shared clonotypes between healthy human individuals. Looking at the study overall: The cohort had a couple of women and a few men, ages 18 to 49.

CD8 cells classed as naive were CD45RO-negative and positively selected for CCR7, excluding terminally differentiated effector memory CD45RA+ cells. Each subset's genomic DNA was shared equally among a number of immunoSEQ plates. Sequencing used immunoSEQ multiplex PCR; TCRdb keeps in-frame clones, though not all of them. Among roughly 2,000,000 clones listed, about 95% were seen once. The CDR3 totals 15 residues. Germline trimming cut 7 bases from V and 9 bases from J; bases unmatched to any gene: 10. CDR1 MNHNY and CDR2 SVGAGI come from the germline V gene (reference sequence). The chain is built from TRBV6-6 and TRBJ2-1, with 12 positions matching TRBD1. Sequencing input: naive CD8+ T cells sorted from blood. This receptor was obtained from a man aged 18-30 years in good health. The CDR3 loop reads CASNERDRGLSEQFF. CDR3 DNA sequence: TGTGCCAGCAACGAACGGGACAGGGGGCTATCTGAGCAGTTCTTC.